The present T cell receptor (beta chain) was sequenced within a study of patients and donors after allogeneic stem cell transplantation. TCRdb re-analysed the RT-PCR reads in MiXCR, keeping a single row per CDR3 protein. The data hold about 960,000 distinct CDR3 sequences, with 15% to 20% observed a single time. The CDR3 has 14 residues. V was shortened by 0 bases and J by 5 bases, with 10 bases between the two germline ends. The germline gives CDR1 LGHNA, CDR2 YSLEER. Sample: blood, either unsorted or a sorted T cell fraction (not recorded which). This TCR was recovered from a human donor who was either an allogeneic HSCT recipient or a stem cell or donor lymphocyte infusion donor (not recorded which). It is not recorded whose cells these are; they may come from a transplant donor. The V gene is TRBV4-3, the J gene TRBJ2-5, with TRBD2 as a possible D gene (6 bases). In DNA, the CDR3 is TGCGCCAGCAGCCAAGACAAGGGGAGGGAGACCCAGTACTTC. This encodes CASSQDKGRETQYF.